This T cell receptor (beta chain) was documented in a study of T cell changes during pregnancy in multiple sclerosis. The data were produced by immunoSEQ multiplex PCR, yet TCRdb's version contains in-frame clones alone and is incomplete. The data show just under 45,000 clones, roughly 92% seen once. This clone has just one count. Trimming removed 5 bases at V and 2 bases at J, with 14 bases between. Germline V gene data show CDR1 as SGDLS and CDR2 as YYNGEE. This CDR3 comprises 14 residues. The receptor's source is a female donor with multiple sclerosis, enrolled in a pregnancy study. The source material was CD4+ T cells from peripheral blood mononuclear cells, sampled in the first trimester of pregnancy. The rearrangement uses TRBV9 and TRBJ2-7, with D maybe TRBD2 (6 bases). CDR3 nucleotide sequence: TGTGCCAGCAGGCGGGGCCCGGACGCCTACGAGCAGTACTTC. This sequence encodes CASRRGPDAYEQYF. Full variable domain (outside the CDR3, taken from reference TRBV9 and TRBJ2-7): DSGVTQTPKHLITATGQRVTLRCSPRSGDLSVYWYQQSLDQGLQFLIQYYNGEERAKGNILERFSAQQFPDLHSELNLSSLELGDSALYFCASRRGPDAYEQYFGPGTRLTVT.